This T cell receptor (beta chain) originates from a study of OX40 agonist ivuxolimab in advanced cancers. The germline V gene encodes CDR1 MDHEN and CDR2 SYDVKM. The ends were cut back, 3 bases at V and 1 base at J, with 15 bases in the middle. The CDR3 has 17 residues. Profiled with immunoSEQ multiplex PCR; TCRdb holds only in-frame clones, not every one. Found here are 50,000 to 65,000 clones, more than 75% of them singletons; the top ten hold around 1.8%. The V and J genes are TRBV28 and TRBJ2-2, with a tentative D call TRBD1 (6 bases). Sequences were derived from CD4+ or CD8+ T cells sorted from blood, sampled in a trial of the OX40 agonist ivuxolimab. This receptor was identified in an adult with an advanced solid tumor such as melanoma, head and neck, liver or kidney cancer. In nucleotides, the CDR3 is TGTGCCAGCAGTTTTCTTGGTCAGGGGATGAACACCGGGGAGCTGTTTTTT. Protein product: CASSFLGQGMNTGELFF. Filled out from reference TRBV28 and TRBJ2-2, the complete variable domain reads DVKVTQSSRYLVKRTGEKVFLECVQDMDHENMFWYRQDPGLGLRLIYFSYDVKMKEKGDIPEGYSVSREKKERFSLILESASTNQTSMYLCASSFLGQGMNTGELFFGEGSRLTVL.